The entry that follows covers one T cell receptor beta chain sequence. This CDR3 is built from 15 residues. Germline values: CDR1 SGHTA, CDR2 FQGNSA. Trimming pared 5 bases from V and 5 bases from J, leaving 17 bases between. The second PCR ran roughly 6 to 11 cycles with a sample-barcoded 5' primer and J-beta primers. MiXCR, applied by TCRdb to the 5' RACE reads, yields one record per CDR3 protein. The data contain approximately 800,000 distinct CDR3 sequences, around 25% of them singletons. The entry originates in a study of blood T cells in healthy people across ages. These records were also assigned to another study, of T cells of mothers and their children.

Sequences were obtained from blood. The sequence was collected from a boy between 5 and 17 years old in good health. The gene calls are TRBV7-2 and TRBJ2-3; TRBD2 is a possible D gene (5 bases). CDR3 in amino acids: CASSPQLGVVDTQYF. The DNA of the CDR3 is TGTGCCAGCAGCCCCCAGCTGGGAGTTGTAGATACGCAGTATTTT.